This TCR beta chain appears in the sequencing data of a study of cytomegalovirus exposure and HLA in healthy donors. The PCR was carried out with 60 Vbeta primers and 13 Jbeta primers. TCRdb keeps only in-frame clones here, not all; method: immunoSEQ multiplex PCR. This sample yields approximately 100,000 clones, of which 60% to 85% are seen a single time; about 5.4% belongs to the top ten. V was cut by 5 bases and J by 1 base, with 6 bases left in between. CDR1 and CDR2 from the germline V gene are SGHTA and FQGTGA. The CDR3 totals 13 residues. This sequence was found in a young woman in good health and CMV-seropositive. This chain joins TRBV7-3 and TRBJ2-1; D is unresolved. The specimen sequenced was PBMCs. The CDR3 loop is CASSDGSYNEQFF. CDR3 sequence (DNA): TGTGCCAGCAGCGACGGGTCCTACAATGAGCAGTTCTTC.